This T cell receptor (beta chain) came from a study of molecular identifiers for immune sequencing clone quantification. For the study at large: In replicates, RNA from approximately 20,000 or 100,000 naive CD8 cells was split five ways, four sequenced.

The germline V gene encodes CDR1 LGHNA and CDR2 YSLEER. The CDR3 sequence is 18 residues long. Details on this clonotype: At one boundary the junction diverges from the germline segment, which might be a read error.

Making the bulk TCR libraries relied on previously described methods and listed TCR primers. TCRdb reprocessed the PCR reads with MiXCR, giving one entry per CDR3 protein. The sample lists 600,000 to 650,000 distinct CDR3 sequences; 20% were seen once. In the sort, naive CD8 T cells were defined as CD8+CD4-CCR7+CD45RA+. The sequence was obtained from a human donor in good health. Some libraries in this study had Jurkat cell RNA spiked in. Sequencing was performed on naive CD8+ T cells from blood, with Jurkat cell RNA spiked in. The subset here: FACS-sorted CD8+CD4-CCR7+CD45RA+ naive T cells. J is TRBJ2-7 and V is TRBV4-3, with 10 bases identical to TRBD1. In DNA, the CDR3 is TGCGCCGGCAGCCAAGATTACCCCAGACAGGGGGCGATTTTCGAGCAGTACTTC. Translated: CAGSQDYPRQGAIFEQYF.